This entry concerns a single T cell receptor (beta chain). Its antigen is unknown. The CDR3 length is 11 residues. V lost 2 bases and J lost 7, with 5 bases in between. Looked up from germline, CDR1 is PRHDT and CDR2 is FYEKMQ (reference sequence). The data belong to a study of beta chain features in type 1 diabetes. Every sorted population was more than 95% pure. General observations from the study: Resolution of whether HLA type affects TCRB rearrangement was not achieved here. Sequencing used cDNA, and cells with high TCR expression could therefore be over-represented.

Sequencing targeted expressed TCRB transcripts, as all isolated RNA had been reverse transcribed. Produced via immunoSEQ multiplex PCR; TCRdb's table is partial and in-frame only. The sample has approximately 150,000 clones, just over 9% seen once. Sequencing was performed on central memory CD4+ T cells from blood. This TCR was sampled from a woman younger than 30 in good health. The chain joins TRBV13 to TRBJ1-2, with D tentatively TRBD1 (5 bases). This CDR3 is CASSLQGGYTF. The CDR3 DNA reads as TGTGCCAGCAGCTTACAGGGTGGCTACACCTTC.